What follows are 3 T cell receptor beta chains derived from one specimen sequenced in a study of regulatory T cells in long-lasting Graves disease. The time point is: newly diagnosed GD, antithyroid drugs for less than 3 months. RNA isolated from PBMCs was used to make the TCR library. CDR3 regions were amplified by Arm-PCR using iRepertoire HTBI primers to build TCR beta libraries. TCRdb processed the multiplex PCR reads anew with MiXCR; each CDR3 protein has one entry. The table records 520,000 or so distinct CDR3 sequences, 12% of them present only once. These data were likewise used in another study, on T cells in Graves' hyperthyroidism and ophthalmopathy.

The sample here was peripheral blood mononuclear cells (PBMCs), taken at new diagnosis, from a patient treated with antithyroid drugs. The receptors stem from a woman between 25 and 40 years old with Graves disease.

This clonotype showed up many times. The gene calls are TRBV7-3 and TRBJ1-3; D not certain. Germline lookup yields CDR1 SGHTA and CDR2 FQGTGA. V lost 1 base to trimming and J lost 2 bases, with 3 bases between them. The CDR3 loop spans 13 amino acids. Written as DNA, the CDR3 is TGTGCCAGCAGCTTAAATGCTGGAAACACCATATATTTT. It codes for CASSLNAGNTIYF.

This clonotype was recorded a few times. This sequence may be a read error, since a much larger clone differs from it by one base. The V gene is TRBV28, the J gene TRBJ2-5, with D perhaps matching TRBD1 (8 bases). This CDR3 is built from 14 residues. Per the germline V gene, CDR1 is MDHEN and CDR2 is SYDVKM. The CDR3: CASSLYRGRETLYF. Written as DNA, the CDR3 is TGTGCCAGCAGTTTATACAGGGGGAGGGAGACCCTGTACTTC.

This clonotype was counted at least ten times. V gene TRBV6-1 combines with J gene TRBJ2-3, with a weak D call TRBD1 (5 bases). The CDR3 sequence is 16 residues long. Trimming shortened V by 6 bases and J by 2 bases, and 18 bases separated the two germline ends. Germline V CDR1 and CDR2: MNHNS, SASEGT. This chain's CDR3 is CASSPLRGGITDTQYF. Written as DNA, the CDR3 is TGTGCCAGCAGCCCGCTTAGGGGCGGTATCACAGATACGCAGTATTTT.